This T cell receptor (beta chain) was recovered during a study of identical twins. This clonotype was detected only a few times. Its antigen is undetermined. Template switching introduced a universal primer site, and the cDNA bore unique molecular identifiers. MiXCR, applied by TCRdb to the 5' RACE reads, yields one record per CDR3 protein. The sample shows some 600,000 distinct CDR3 sequences, just over 7% of them seen only once. Study observations and caveats: In zero-insertion analyses, partial confounding could arise from invariant MAIT and iNKT cells. The analysis was cross-sectional rather than longitudinal within donors.

This CDR3 is 15 amino acids long. With 0 bases removed from V and 4 bases from J, the gap between germline ends came to 14 bases. CDR1 and CDR2 (germline): SGHRS, YFSETQ. This sample also belongs to another study, concerning yellow fever vaccine responses in identical twins. This second report adds: Reportedly, twins' vaccine T cell responses looked partly convergent and partly personalized.

This chain connects TRBV5-1 to TRBJ2-7, with D possibly being TRBD2 (5 bases). Input material: PBMCs. The sequence came from a woman aged 18-35 years in good health. CDR3 in amino acids: CASSLETKLGYEQYF. The CDR3 nucleotides are TGCGCCAGCAGCTTGGAGACTAAACTTGGGTACGAGCAGTACTTC. Based on the CDR3 plus reference TRBV5-1 and TRBJ2-7, the full variable domain is KAGVTQTPRYLIKTRGQQVTLSCSPISGHRSVSWYQQTPGQGLQFLFEYFSETQRNKGNFPGRFSGRQFSNSRSEMNVSTLELGDSALYLCASSLETKLGYEQYFGPGTRLTVT.